Below are 15 T cell receptor beta chains sequenced from a single sample in a study of blood T cells in healthy people across ages (dated by TCRdb to the mid-2010s). Libraries were prepared through 5' RACE. For sequencing, an Illumina HiSeq 2500 was employed. The second PCR ran for roughly 7 to 12 cycles and used a J-beta primer mix along with a sample-barcoded 5' primer. TCRdb passed the public sequencing reads through fastp at Q25 and MiXCR, retaining productive beta sequences. When rows share a CDR3 protein, they turn into one entry using the most common DNA and genes. The sample table lists hundreds of thousands of distinct CDR3 sequences, more than 20% of them with a count of one. The top ten clonotypes cover 3% to 4% of the sample. The sample was blood. The receptors were sampled from a man between 65 and 79 years old in good health.

The CDR3 region is CASSPFYQAGENEQFF. Written as DNA, the CDR3 is TGTGCCAGCTCACCATTTTATCAAGCGGGAGAAAATGAGCAGTTCTTC. The chain uses TRBV18 and TRBJ2-1; 8 bases are shared with TRBD2. The germline V gene encodes CDR1 KGHSH and CDR2 LQKENI. The CDR3 runs to 16 residues. Losses at the gene ends were 2 bases for V and 7 bases for J; bases not matched to a gene: 10.

A remark on this clonotype: Sequence at one end of the junction differs from germline and may be a read error. The rearrangement uses TRBV5-1 and TRBJ2-1; D is unresolved. Germline V gene sequence: CDR1 SGHRS, CDR2 YFSETQ. This CDR3 spans 13 amino acids. CDR3 region: CASGFITYNEQFF. CDR3 nucleotides: TGCGCCAGCGGCTTTATTACCTACAATGAGCAGTTCTTC.

This rearrangement joins TRBV28 to TRBJ2-5, with 8 bases that match TRBD1. Trimming removed 4 bases from V and 5 bases from J; junction bases left unmatched: 6. The germline V gene has CDR1 MDHEN and CDR2 SYDVKM. The CDR3 length is 14 residues. This chain's CDR3 is CASSSGQVLETQYF. The CDR3 DNA reads as TGTGCCAGCAGTTCGGGACAGGTCCTCGAGACCCAGTACTTC.

J is TRBJ2-3 and V is TRBV6-6; 11 bases fit TRBD2. J lost 4 bases, V lost 2 bases, and 5 bases had no gene match. Looked up from germline, CDR1 is MNHNY and CDR2 is SVGAGI (reference sequence). This CDR3 comprises 16 residues. Here the CDR3 reads CASSYALAGGPDTQYF. CDR3 in DNA: TGTGCCAGCAGTTACGCCCTAGCGGGAGGACCAGATACGCAGTATTTT.

The V call is TRBV7-6, the J call TRBJ2-4; D call uncertain. Between the trimmed V and J ends, which lost 3 bases and 3 bases, there was a span of 18 bases. The CDR3 is 17 amino acids. In germline, CDR1 is SGHVS, CDR2 FNYEAQ. The CDR3 nucleotides are TGTGCCAGCAGCTTTGAAGTTCCCTCGTCGGGCAAAAACATTCAGTACTTC. Its protein product is CASSFEVPSSGKNIQYF. Full variable domain (rest looked up from reference TRBV7-6 and TRBJ2-4): GAGVSQSPRYKVTKRGQDVALRCDPISGHVSLYWYRQALGQGPEFLTYFNYEAQQDKSGLPNDRFSAERPEGSISTLTIQRTEQRDSAMYRCASSFEVPSSGKNIQYFGAGTRLSVL.

In this sample, this clonotype turned up a few times. The junction departs from the called germline gene at one end, perhaps through a read error. V is TRBV29-1 and J is TRBJ2-7; 7 positions match TRBD2. This CDR3 spans 14 amino acids. The V gene's germline CDR1 is SQVTM and CDR2 ANQGSEA. The CDR3 spells CSVEDRGDSYEQYF. CDR3 coding DNA: TGTAGCGTTGAAGATCGGGGGGACTCCTACGAGCAGTACTTC.

The rearrangement links TRBV3-1 to TRBJ1-1; possibly TRBD1 for D (5 bases). The CDR3 is made up of 16 amino acids. Germline-derived CDR1 and CDR2 are LGHDT and YNNKEL (reference sequence). The V and J ends lost 2 bases and 7 bases respectively, with 20 bases between them. In DNA form, the CDR3 reads TGTGCCAGCAGCCAAAAAGGCGGGGGGAAAGAGGTTGAAGCTTTCTTT. Amino acids: CASSQKGGGKEVEAFF.

This rearrangement joins TRBV29-1 to TRBJ1-1; 7 bases are shared with TRBD1. The CDR3 runs to 13 residues. Looked up from germline, CDR1 is SQVTM and CDR2 is ANQGSEA. V dropped 2 bases and J dropped 5; count of bases not matched to a gene: 5. CDR3 in DNA: TGCAGCGTTGAACTTTCAGGGGGAACTGAAGCTTTCTTT. Protein product: CSVELSGGTEAFF.

This clonotype appeared a few times. The V gene is TRBV7-9, the J gene TRBJ2-3; 7 nucleotides match TRBD2. J was trimmed by 2 bases and V by 5 bases; bases with no gene match: 7. Germline CDR1 is SEHNR and CDR2 is FQNEAQ (reference sequence). The CDR3 spans 15 residues. The CDR3 DNA is TGTGCCAGCAGCAGCGTAAGCGGGAACACAGATACGCAGTATTTT. It translates to CASSSVSGNTDTQYF.

The rearrangement joins TRBV5-1 to TRBJ2-1; D possibly corresponds to TRBD2 (6 bases). With 4 bases removed from V and 10 bases from J, the gap between germline ends came to 27 bases. Germline V gives CDR1 SGHRS, CDR2 YFSETQ. The CDR3 totals 17 residues. The CDR3 DNA is TGCGCCAGCAGCCCCGGGAGCATTGGCCTAGCGATCGTCGAGCAGTTCTTC. It translates to CASSPGSIGLAIVEQFF.

This clonotype showed up just a few times. V and J are TRBV24-1 and TRBJ2-1, with 9 bases that match TRBD2. V shed 5 bases and J 0 bases; nucleotides not matched to a gene: 1. Germline V gene sequence: CDR1 KGHDR, CDR2 SFDVKD. CDR3 length: 15 amino acids. The CDR3, as DNA: TGTGCCACCAGTGGTAGCGGGAGCTCCTACAATGAGCAGTTCTTC. Its protein is CATSGSGSSYNEQFF.

This clonotype was seen ten or more times. CDR3 amino acids: CSARSTSYEQYF. The CDR3 DNA reads as TGCAGTGCTAGGAGCACCTCCTACGAGCAGTACTTC. V and J are TRBV20-1 and TRBJ2-7, with D hard to call. Germline lookup yields CDR1 DFQATT and CDR2 SNEGSKA (reference sequence). Trimming stripped 3 bases from V and 0 bases from J, with 6 bases between. The CDR3 is made up of 12 amino acids.

The chain has TRBV7-9 and TRBJ2-1; D is possibly TRBD1 or TRBD2 (5 bases each). V lost 6 bases and J lost 2, with 14 bases in between. Germline CDR1 and CDR2: SEHNR and FQNEAQ (reference sequence). This CDR3 has 15 amino acids. For the CDR3, the DNA is TGTGCCAGCAGTCCCGGGACCCCCGCCTACAATGAGCAGTTCTTC. Residues: CASSPGTPAYNEQFF. Together with reference TRBV7-9 and TRBJ2-1, the CDR3 gives the full variable domain: DTGVSQNPRHKITKRGQNVTFRCDPISEHNRLYWYRQTLGQGPEFLTYFQNEAQLEKSRLLSDRFSAERPKGSFSTLEIQRTEQGDSAMYLCASSPGTPAYNEQFFGPGTRLTVL.

The table lists this clonotype with a few counts. The rearrangement links TRBV11-2 to TRBJ2-5; 7 nucleotides agree with TRBD1. Trimming took 2 bases from V and 4 from J; bases not matched to a gene: 10. The CDR3 runs 16 residues. Germline CDR1 and CDR2: SGHAT and FQNNGV. In nucleotides, the CDR3 is TGTGCCAGCAGCTTAAGCCGGCCAGGGGGTTCAGAGACCCAGTACTTC. This codes for CASSLSRPGGSETQYF.

V gene TRBV5-1 combines with J gene TRBJ2-5, with 15 bases that match TRBD2. V lost 2 bases to trimming and J lost 1 base; unmatched junction nucleotides: 3. The CDR3 sequence is 17 residues long. Germline V gene sequence: CDR1 SGHRS, CDR2 YFSETQ. The CDR3 is CASSLGTSGRLQETQYF. The CDR3 coding sequence is TGCGCCAGCAGCTTAGGGACTAGCGGGAGGCTCCAAGAGACCCAGTACTTC.